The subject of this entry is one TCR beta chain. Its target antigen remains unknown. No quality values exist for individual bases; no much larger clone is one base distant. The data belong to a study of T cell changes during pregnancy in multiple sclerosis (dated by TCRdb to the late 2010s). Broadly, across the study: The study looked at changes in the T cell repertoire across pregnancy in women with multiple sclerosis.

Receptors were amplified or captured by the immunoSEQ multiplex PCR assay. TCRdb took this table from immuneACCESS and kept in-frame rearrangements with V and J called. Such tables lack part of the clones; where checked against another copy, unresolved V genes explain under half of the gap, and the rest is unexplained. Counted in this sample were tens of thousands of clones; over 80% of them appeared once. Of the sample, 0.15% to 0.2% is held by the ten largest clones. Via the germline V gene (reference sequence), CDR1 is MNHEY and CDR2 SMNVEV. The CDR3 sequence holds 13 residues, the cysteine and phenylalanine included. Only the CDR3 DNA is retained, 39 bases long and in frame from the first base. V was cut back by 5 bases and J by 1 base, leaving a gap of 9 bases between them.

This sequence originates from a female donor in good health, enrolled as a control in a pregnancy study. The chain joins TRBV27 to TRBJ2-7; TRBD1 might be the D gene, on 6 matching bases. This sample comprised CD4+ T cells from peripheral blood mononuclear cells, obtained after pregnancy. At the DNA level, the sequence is TGTGCCAGCAGTCCTACAGGGTCCTACGAGCAGTACTTC. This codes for CASSPTGSYEQYF.